This entry concerns a single TCR beta chain. This clonotype was counted between two and nine times. Its antigen is unknown. No base quality information exists; no much larger clone differs at one position. PBMCs were isolated by Ficoll-Paque density gradient centrifugation. V trim: 1 base; J trim: 7 bases; unmatched bases: 5. Counted from cysteine to phenylalanine, this CDR3 has 15 amino acids. Only the CDR3 part of the read is kept: 45 bases, read in frame from the first base. For CDR1 and CDR2, the germline V gene (reference sequence) lists LGHDT and YNNKEL. The source of the sample is a study of T-cell memory formation after mild COVID-19 (dated by TCRdb to about 2021). Study-wide context: Most TCR sequence clusters were specific to one of the two donors. T-cell clones expanding and contracting after mild COVID-19 in a couple of donors were tracked by longitudinal TCRalpha and TCRbeta repertoire sequencing. The cohort comprised two young, previously healthy adult volunteers, one female and one male. Study-level results and caveats: Some responding clones were detected in pre-infection memory, suggesting pre-existing cross-reactive memory T cells joined the SARS-CoV-2 response. From day 15 to 85, contracting clones showed balanced CD4/CD8 phenotypes, whereas a second wave of clones that expanded from day 15 to 37 leaned towards CD4+. SARS-CoV-2 specificity of the second-wave clones peaking on day 37 was not confirmed. Contracting CD4+ clones were located mainly in the CM and EM memory subsets, whereas CD8+ clones were found to be enriched in EMRA. Only a couple of mild cases were covered by the study, and larger cohorts that include severe cases with pre-infection samples were considered necessary.

Sequencing was performed on an Illumina NovaSeq 6000. TCRalpha and TCRbeta cDNA libraries were constructed by 5'RACE with constant-segment primers, with sample barcodes and unique molecular identifiers being introduced. Trizol reagent was used to extract RNA from every sample. Amplification of the libraries took two PCR steps, and the second step added a second sample barcode plus Illumina TruSeq adapters. The libraries were sequenced on an Illumina NovaSeq using 2 x 150 bp paired-end reads. The authors processed their data as follows. Demultiplexing of reads and collapsing into UMI-guided consensus sequences were performed with migec v1.2.7. Using mixcr v2.1.11, the UMI consensuses were aligned to TRA and TRB V and J templates and assembled into clonotypes. A clonotype was counted as expanded or contracted only when both edgeR and NoisET called the clonotype significant, with the noise models trained on biological replicates. For edgeR calls, the cutoffs were a false discovery rate-adjusted p below 0.01 and a log2 fold-change threshold of 1. As an exploratory analysis of dynamics, max-normalized trajectories of the 1000 most abundant clonotypes were examined by PCA with hierarchical clustering. Each responding clone was given a CD4 or CD8 phenotype based on the CD4+ and CD8+ repertoires, which had been sequenced separately. Through fastp at Q25 and MiXCR, TCRdb rebuilt clones from the public reads, retaining in-frame beta chains. A single entry per CDR3 protein holds the most common genes and DNA from its merged rows. These V and J calls are TCRdb output, not the study's own analysis. The sample table records about 610,000 distinct CDR3 sequences; approximately 15% of these occur just once. The ten largest clones capture around 7.8% of the sample.

The TCR originated in an adult woman who had mild COVID-19 (a few samples of this study predate the infection). The sample titles of this study are shuffled in the database, so cell type and time point are left out; the donor was told from shared clones. Sequenced sample: PBMCs or a T cell subset sorted from them (not recorded which). Rearrangement joined TRBV3-1 to TRBJ2-7, with 12 bases aligning to TRBD2. The CDR3 protein: CASSQGLAGVREQYF. At the DNA level, the sequence is TGTGCCAGCAGCCAAGGACTAGCGGGAGTTCGGGAGCAGTACTTC.